A selection of T cell receptor beta chains follows, all from one sample in a study of blood T cell repertoires in COVID-19. Some clones are missing from TCRdb's copy, which holds only in-frame ones; the method was immunoSEQ multiplex PCR. The table includes 250,000 to 350,000 clones, 75% to 95% detected once. Material for sequencing was PBMCs or T cells enriched from blood (not recorded which). The receptors come from a woman aged 25-40 years who had recovered from COVID-19. CDR3s include the opening cysteine and the closing phenylalanine or tryptophan. The order of the fields is clone size, V gene, J gene, D gene, CDR3 protein, CDR3 DNA. D genes are given only for firm matches. For some rows the clone size is stated as once, few or many, or as a class when expanded; others skip it.

clone size: -; V gene: TRBV5-6; J gene: TRBJ2-7; D gene: -; CDR3 protein: CASSLTTGSYEQYF; CDR3 DNA: TGTGCCAGCAGCTTGACGACAGGCTCCTACGAGCAGTACTTC
clone size: -; V gene: TRBV6-5; J gene: TRBJ1-4; D gene: -; CDR3 protein: CASSYRASNEKLFF; CDR3 DNA: TGTGCCAGCAGTTACCGAGCGTCTAATGAAAAACTGTTTTTT
clone size: -; V gene: TRBV4-3; J gene: TRBJ2-7; D gene: TRBD2; CDR3 protein: CASSPSVGIAGWEQYF; CDR3 DNA: TGCGCCAGCAGCCCAAGCGTGGGGATAGCGGGGTGGGAGCAGTACTTC
clone size: -; V gene: TRBV11-2; J gene: TRBJ2-3; D gene: TRBD2; CDR3 protein: CASSGLAGSLTDTQYF; CDR3 DNA: TGTGCCAGCAGCGGACTAGCGGGGTCTCTCACAGATACGCAGTATTTT
clone size: -; V gene: TRBV11-2; J gene: TRBJ2-3; D gene: -; CDR3 protein: CASSLRGGDTDTQYF; CDR3 DNA: TGTGCCAGCAGCTTAAGGGGTGGGGACACAGATACGCAGTATTTT
clone size: -; V gene: TRBV4-2; J gene: TRBJ2-1; D gene: -; CDR3 protein: CASSQGRGPSKNNEQFF; CDR3 DNA: TGTGCCAGCAGCCAAGGCAGGGGACCTTCAAAAAACAATGAGCAGTTCTTC
clone size: -; V gene: TRBV6-6; J gene: TRBJ1-5; D gene: -; CDR3 protein: CASSYFGGRQPQHF; CDR3 DNA: TGTGCCAGCAGTTATTTCGGGGGTCGGCAGCCCCAGCATTTT
clone size: -; V gene: TRBV28; J gene: TRBJ1-5; D gene: -; CDR3 protein: CASSGRVQPQHF; CDR3 DNA: TGTGCCAGCAGCGGCAGGGTCCAGCCCCAGCATTTT
clone size: -; V gene: TRBV7-8; J gene: TRBJ2-2; D gene: TRBD2; CDR3 protein: CASSHRDYRFNTGELFF; CDR3 DNA: TGTGCCAGCAGCCACCGGGACTACCGGTTTAACACCGGGGAGCTGTTTTTT
clone size: -; V gene: TRBV5-1; J gene: TRBJ2-7; D gene: TRBD2; CDR3 protein: CASSLGGRDYEQYF; CDR3 DNA: TGCGCCAGCAGCTTGGGAGGGAGGGACTACGAGCAGTACTTC
clone size: -; V gene: TRBV5-1; J gene: TRBJ2-1; D gene: -; CDR3 protein: CASSLLSTGMRNEQFF; CDR3 DNA: TGCGCCAGCAGCTTGCTTAGTACAGGGATGCGTAATGAGCAGTTCTTC
clone size: -; V gene: TRBV19; J gene: TRBJ2-6; D gene: -; CDR3 protein: CASSMGSSGANVLTF; CDR3 DNA: TGTGCCAGTAGTATGGGGAGCTCTGGGGCCAACGTCCTGACTTTC
clone size: -; V gene: TRBV7-9; J gene: TRBJ2-5; D gene: -; CDR3 protein: CASSLGGAAETQYF; CDR3 DNA: TGTGCCAGCAGCTTAGGTGGAGCGGCAGAGACCCAGTACTTC
clone size: -; V gene: TRBV19; J gene: TRBJ1-1; D gene: -; CDR3 protein: CASRLGGVNTEAFF; CDR3 DNA: TGTGCCAGCCGACTGGGGGGAGTGAACACTGAAGCTTTCTTT
clone size: -; V gene: TRBV7-9; J gene: TRBJ2-1; D gene: -; CDR3 protein: CASSLAWSVEQFF; CDR3 DNA: TGTGCCAGCAGCTTAGCGTGGTCGGTTGAGCAGTTCTTC
clone size: -; V gene: TRBV5-5; J gene: TRBJ2-4; D gene: TRBD1; CDR3 protein: CASKRIQGQNIQYF; CDR3 DNA: TGTGCCAGCAAGCGGATACAGGGGCAAAACATTCAGTACTTC
clone size: once; V gene: TRBV27; J gene: TRBJ2-1; D gene: TRBD2; CDR3 protein: CASRTGLPGTSESEQFF; CDR3 DNA: TGTGCCAGCAGGACCGGGCTACCCGGGACTAGCGAAAGTGAGCAGTTCTTC
clone size: -; V gene: TRBV5-4; J gene: TRBJ2-3; D gene: TRBD1; CDR3 protein: CASRLGTGRDTQYF; CDR3 DNA: TGTGCCAGCAGACTAGGGACAGGGAGAGATACGCAGTATTTT
clone size: -; V gene: TRBV5-1; J gene: TRBJ2-1; D gene: TRBD2; CDR3 protein: CASSPLAGGDNEQFF; CDR3 DNA: TGCGCCAGCAGCCCACTAGCGGGAGGGGACAATGAGCAGTTCTTC
clone size: -; V gene: TRBV7-8; J gene: TRBJ2-1; D gene: TRBD2; CDR3 protein: CASSLARVGGDNEQFF; CDR3 DNA: TGTGCCAGCAGCTTAGCGCGGGTCGGGGGGGACAATGAGCAGTTCTTC
clone size: -; V gene: TRBV7-2; J gene: TRBJ2-7; D gene: TRBD1; CDR3 protein: CASSLYDRGIVYEQYF; CDR3 DNA: TGTGCCAGCAGCCTCTACGACAGGGGGATCGTCTACGAGCAGTACTTC
clone size: -; V gene: TRBV6-5; J gene: TRBJ1-2; D gene: -; CDR3 protein: CATGDFYGYTF; CDR3 DNA: TGTGCCACCGGAGACTTCTATGGCTACACCTTC
clone size: -; V gene: TRBV28; J gene: TRBJ1-6; D gene: TRBD1; CDR3 protein: CASIRTGGVDSPLHF; CDR3 DNA: TGTGCCAGCATCAGGACAGGGGGCGTTGATTCACCCCTCCACTTT
clone size: -; V gene: TRBV5-1; J gene: TRBJ2-7; D gene: -; CDR3 protein: CASSSTGEQYF; CDR3 DNA: TGCGCCAGCAGCTCGACGGGCGAGCAGTACTTC
clone size: -; V gene: TRBV25-1; J gene: TRBJ2-5; D gene: -; CDR3 protein: CASSEFHRQETQYF; CDR3 DNA: TGTGCCAGCAGTGAATTCCACAGACAAGAGACCCAGTACTTC
clone size: -; V gene: TRBV30; J gene: TRBJ2-6; D gene: TRBD1; CDR3 protein: CAWSLTGGSSGANVLTF; CDR3 DNA: TGTGCCTGGAGCCTGACAGGGGGGTCCTCTGGGGCCAACGTCCTGACTTTC
clone size: few; V gene: TRBV7-9; J gene: TRBJ1-1; D gene: -; CDR3 protein: CASSPRTTFEAFF; CDR3 DNA: TGTGCCAGCAGCCCGAGGACAACCTTTGAAGCTTTCTTT
clone size: -; V gene: TRBV7-3; J gene: TRBJ1-4; D gene: TRBD1; CDR3 protein: CASSLGGQNEKLFF; CDR3 DNA: TGTGCCAGCAGCTTGGGGGGACAGAATGAAAAACTGTTTTTT
clone size: -; V gene: TRBV20-1; J gene: TRBJ1-3; D gene: -; CDR3 protein: CSARQGNTIYF; CDR3 DNA: TGCAGTGCTAGACAGGGAAACACCATATATTTT
clone size: -; V gene: TRBV29-1; J gene: TRBJ1-2; D gene: TRBD1; CDR3 protein: CSVTDRGFYGYTF; CDR3 DNA: TGCAGCGTTACGGACAGGGGGTTCTACGGCTACACCTTC
clone size: -; V gene: TRBV19; J gene: TRBJ2-7; D gene: TRBD1; CDR3 protein: CASSPGQGHYYEQYF; CDR3 DNA: TGTGCCAGTAGCCCCGGACAGGGCCACTACTACGAGCAGTACTTC
clone size: -; V gene: TRBV15; J gene: TRBJ1-5; D gene: TRBD1; CDR3 protein: CATSARTGPNQPQHF; CDR3 DNA: TGTGCCACCAGCGCTAGGACAGGGCCCAATCAGCCCCAGCATTTT
clone size: once; V gene: TRBV7-3; J gene: TRBJ2-1; D gene: TRBD2; CDR3 protein: CASSLGLAGVGNEQFF; CDR3 DNA: TGTGCCAGCAGCCTCGGACTAGCGGGAGTCGGAAATGAGCAGTTCTTC
clone size: once; V gene: TRBV6-6; J gene: TRBJ1-4; D gene: -; CDR3 protein: CASSNVQGPTNEKLFF; CDR3 DNA: TGTGCCAGCAGTAACGTTCAGGGCCCAACTAATGAAAAACTGTTTTTT
clone size: -; V gene: TRBV5-1; J gene: TRBJ2-7; D gene: TRBD1; CDR3 protein: CASSSTGTARSYEQYF; CDR3 DNA: TGCGCCAGCAGCTCCACCGGGACAGCACGCTCCTACGAGCAGTACTTC
clone size: -; V gene: TRBV5-6; J gene: TRBJ1-2; D gene: -; CDR3 protein: CASSLGQDYGYTF; CDR3 DNA: TGTGCCAGCAGCTTGGGACAGGACTATGGCTACACCTTC
clone size: -; V gene: TRBV6-5; J gene: TRBJ2-3; D gene: -; CDR3 protein: CAISLTEHTDTQYF; CDR3 DNA: TGTGCCATCTCTTTGACGGAGCACACAGATACGCAGTATTTT
clone size: -; V gene: TRBV13; J gene: TRBJ2-2; D gene: -; CDR3 protein: CASSLVVGRGVTGELFF; CDR3 DNA: TGTGCCAGCAGCTTAGTTGTGGGCAGGGGAGTCACCGGGGAGCTGTTTTTT
clone size: -; V gene: TRBV14; J gene: TRBJ1-2; D gene: TRBD1; CDR3 protein: CASSQRGGPYGYTF; CDR3 DNA: TGTGCCAGCAGCCAAAGAGGGGGCCCCTATGGCTACACCTTC
clone size: -; V gene: TRBV24-1; J gene: TRBJ2-5; D gene: TRBD1; CDR3 protein: CATSSTGGATQYF; CDR3 DNA: TGTGCCACCAGTTCTACAGGGGGCGCGACCCAGTACTTC
clone size: -; V gene: TRBV7-2; J gene: TRBJ2-3; D gene: -; CDR3 protein: CASSLFGADTQYF; CDR3 DNA: TGTGCCAGCAGCTTATTTGGAGCAGATACGCAGTATTTT
clone size: -; V gene: TRBV9; J gene: TRBJ2-3; D gene: TRBD1; CDR3 protein: CASSVVDRVGLDTQYF; CDR3 DNA: TGTGCCAGCAGCGTAGTAGACAGGGTGGGATTGGATACGCAGTATTTT
clone size: -; V gene: TRBV28; J gene: TRBJ2-7; D gene: -; CDR3 protein: CASGTSDYEQYF; CDR3 DNA: TGTGCCAGTGGGACATCCGACTACGAGCAGTACTTC
clone size: -; V gene: TRBV28; J gene: TRBJ2-7; D gene: TRBD1; CDR3 protein: CASSSTGLGFHEQYF; CDR3 DNA: TGTGCCAGCAGTTCGACAGGGTTAGGGTTCCACGAGCAGTACTTC
clone size: -; V gene: TRBV5-6; J gene: TRBJ2-1; D gene: -; CDR3 protein: CASSPQPGLNNEQFF; CDR3 DNA: TGTGCCAGCAGCCCGCAACCCGGACTGAACAATGAGCAGTTCTTC
clone size: -; V gene: TRBV7-6; J gene: TRBJ2-7; D gene: TRBD1; CDR3 protein: CASSLGGTGDSEQYF; CDR3 DNA: TGTGCCAGCAGCTTAGGCGGGACAGGGGACAGCGAGCAGTACTTC
clone size: -; V gene: TRBV9; J gene: TRBJ1-2; D gene: TRBD1; CDR3 protein: CASSVQPTGPNYGYTF; CDR3 DNA: TGTGCCAGCAGCGTACAACCGACAGGGCCTAACTATGGCTACACCTTC
clone size: once; V gene: TRBV7-9; J gene: TRBJ1-6; D gene: TRBD1; CDR3 protein: CASSHRDRGSPLHF; CDR3 DNA: TGTGCCAGCAGCCACCGGGACAGGGGCTCACCCCTCCACTTT
clone size: -; V gene: TRBV27; J gene: TRBJ2-1; D gene: TRBD2; CDR3 protein: CASSPTGTSGYNEQFF; CDR3 DNA: TGTGCCAGCAGTCCCACAGGGACTAGCGGCTACAATGAGCAGTTCTTC
clone size: -; V gene: TRBV20-1; J gene: TRBJ2-3; D gene: -; CDR3 protein: CSASGRDLTDTQYF; CDR3 DNA: TGCAGTGCTAGTGGGCGGGACCTCACAGATACGCAGTATTTT